The rows below give T cell receptor beta chains drawn from one sample of a study of T-cell reconstitution after alpha-beta-depleted transplantation in children. Each CDR3 protein is one row after TCRdb ran MiXCR on the PCR reads. This table has hundreds of thousands of distinct CDR3 sequences, roughly a tenth appearing once. The sequences come from PBMCs from the stem cell graft donor, collected from the stem cell graft. Source of these receptors: a human donor who donated a stem cell graft to a child with acute myeloid leukemia. Both conserved end residues are part of each CDR3. Expanded clones are given a class, and other clones once, few, many or no size at all.

V	size	J	CDR3
TRBV7-9	-	TRBJ2-3	CASSFTLAGSTDTQYF
TRBV7-2	few	TRBJ2-3	CASSLRGYPTDTQYF
TRBV7-9	few	TRBJ1-1	CASSWTGVPEAFF
TRBV10-3	many	TRBJ2-5	CAISEGTDRETQYF
TRBV10-3	-	TRBJ2-3	CAMSGSPTTSTDTQYF
TRBV7-2	few	TRBJ1-2	CASSRAMEYGYTF
TRBV7-9	many	TRBJ2-1	CASSPLVKDEQFF
TRBV4-3	few	TRBJ2-3	CASSLEARPDTQYF
TRBV6-5	-	TRBJ1-1	CASSYSGTGGLGEAFF
TRBV10-3	many	TRBJ2-5	CAISEGQETQYF
TRBV28	-	TRBJ2-1	CAGGDSYNEQFF
TRBV29-1	few	TRBJ1-2	CSVGGDHYGYTF
TRBV7-2	many	TRBJ2-1	CASSLGSAPYNEQFF
TRBV7-3	few	TRBJ1-6	CASSLTGMNSPLHF
TRBV6-1	few	TRBJ1-1	CASREQGHTEAFF
TRBV6-2/TRBV6-3	-	TRBJ1-6	CASTGIDGNSPLHF
TRBV6-1	many	TRBJ2-7	CASSKGTFSSYEQYF
TRBV7-8	many	TRBJ2-7	CASSKLTSGAYEQYF
TRBV12-3/TRBV12-4	-	TRBJ2-1	CASSLKASGSGDEQFF
TRBV3-1	few	TRBJ1-1	CASSQAGLNTEAFF
TRBV12-3/TRBV12-4	-	TRBJ1-2	CASSFRRLLNYGYTF
TRBV27	many	TRBJ2-5	CASSSQAGSWETQYF